This T cell receptor beta chain comes out of a study of CD8 T cells in ankylosing spondylitis. The V segment lost 6 bases and the J segment 1 base; nucleotides outside the gene matches: 9. The CDR3 has 15 amino acids. Germline loops: CDR1 SGHRS, CDR2 YFSETQ. In its sample, this clonotype was seen many times. Each CDR3 protein is one row after TCRdb ran MiXCR on the 5' RACE reads. The repertoire holds roughly 230,000 distinct CDR3 sequences, with roughly a tenth as singletons. Sequenced input: blood, either unsorted or a sorted T cell fraction (not recorded which). The chain uses TRBV5-1 and TRBJ2-5, with 7 positions matching TRBD2. The sequence was obtained from a male donor with ankylosing spondylitis or in good health (not recorded which). CDR3 bases: TGCGCCAGCATGCGACGGGGGGACCCCCAAGAGACCCAGTACTTC. Its protein is CASMRRGDPQETQYF.